These 19 T cell receptor beta chains came from one sample sequenced in a study of cytomegalovirus exposure and HLA in healthy donors. This table comes from immunoSEQ multiplex PCR, and its TCRdb copy is limited to in-frame clones, with some not included. The top ten clones hold 0.95% to 1.5% of a sample with under 200,000 clones, roughly 77% of them seen once. Sequencing input: PBMCs. Receptors were obtained from a woman aged 25 to 39 in good health and CMV-seronegative.

J is TRBJ1-1 and V is TRBV27, with D hard to call. V was trimmed by 8 bases and J by 3 bases, leaving 7 bases between them. Germline loops: CDR1 MNHEY, CDR2 SMNVEV (reference sequence). The CDR3 is made up of 11 amino acids. Here the CDR3 reads CASYRYTEAFF. In nucleotides, the CDR3 is TGTGCCAGCTACCGGTACACTGAAGCTTTCTTT.

The rearrangement links TRBV28 to TRBJ1-4; D call uncertain. CDR1 is MDHEN, CDR2 SYDVKM, per germline. This CDR3 is 13 amino acids long. V lost 7 bases and J 6 bases, leaving 12 bases between the germline ends. CDR3 sequence: CASTRDGHEKLFF. The CDR3 DNA reads TGTGCCAGCACCCGGGATGGGCATGAAAAACTGTTTTTT.

V is TRBV25-1 and J is TRBJ2-2; the match to TRBD2 covers 7 bases. Germline loops: CDR1 MGHDK, CDR2 SYGVNS. J was trimmed by 2 bases and V by 4 bases; bases with no gene match: 4. The CDR3 length is 15 residues. The CDR3 sequence is CASSVASGNTGELFF. Here the CDR3 DNA reads TGTGCCAGCAGTGTGGCTAGCGGAAACACCGGGGAGCTGTTTTTT.

This clone was picked up one time. The genes are TRBV4-1 and TRBJ1-6, with 7 bases matching TRBD1. In germline, CDR1 is MGHRA, CDR2 YSYEKL. The CDR3 runs 16 residues. V trimming: 0 bases; J trimming: 7 bases; junction bases outside the gene matches: 6. The CDR3 nucleotides read TGCGCCAGCAGCCAAGAATCGGGACAGAGAAATTCACCCCTCCACTTT. Translating it yields CASSQESGQRNSPLHF.

The gene calls are TRBV29-1 and TRBJ1-1; D remains ambiguous. Trimming removed 5 bases at V and 2 bases at J, with 12 bases between. The CDR3 totals 13 residues. The V gene's germline CDR1 is SQVTM and CDR2 ANQGSEA. The CDR3: CSVPNRLNTEAFF. The CDR3 coding sequence is TGCAGCGTTCCCAACAGATTAAACACTGAAGCTTTCTTT.

The V gene is TRBV5-1, the J gene TRBJ2-7; TRBD1 aligns across 11 bases. V dropped 0 bases and J dropped 3; count of bases not matched to a gene: 2. Germline CDR1 is SGHRS and CDR2 is YFSETQ. This CDR3 comprises 15 residues. The CDR3 spells CASSLGGQGVYEQYF. As DNA, the CDR3 is TGCGCCAGCAGCTTGGGGGGACAGGGGGTCTACGAGCAGTACTTC.

V gene TRBV5-5 combines with J gene TRBJ2-3; tentative D call: TRBD2 (7 bases). The CDR3 has 16 amino acids. Trimming shortened V by 3 bases and J by 0 bases, and 14 bases separated the two germline ends. Germline V gene sequence: CDR1 SGHKS, CDR2 YYEKEE (reference sequence). Here the CDR3 DNA reads TGTGCCAGCAGCTCCCTCGGCGGGGGCAGCACAGATACGCAGTATTTT. It yields the protein CASSSLGGGSTDTQYF.

This chain connects TRBV19 to TRBJ2-2, with D possibly being TRBD1 (6 bases). V gave up 8 bases and J gave up 2 bases, with 18 bases separating them. Germline CDR1 reads LNHDA; CDR2 reads SQIVND (reference sequence). This CDR3 region has 16 residues. CDR3 sequence: CASSLVGTLNTGELFF. DNA for the CDR3: TGTGCCAGTTCCCTGGTCGGGACACTTAACACCGGGGAGCTGTTTTTT.

The chain recombines TRBV13 with TRBJ2-7, with 8 bases identical to TRBD1. The CDR3 contains 16 residues. CDR1 PRHDT and CDR2 FYEKMQ come from the germline V gene (reference sequence). Trimming removed 2 bases from V and 4 bases from J; junction bases left unmatched: 10. DNA for the CDR3: TGTGCCAGCAGCTTAAATGGACAGGGCCACAGGTACGAGCAGTACTTC. Translation: CASSLNGQGHRYEQYF. Combining the CDR3 with reference TRBV13 and TRBJ2-7 gives the whole variable domain AAGVIQSPRHLIKEKRETATLKCYPIPRHDTVYWYQQGPGQDPQFLISFYEKMQSDKGSIPDRFSAQQFSDYHSELNMSSLELGDSALYFCASSLNGQGHRYEQYFGPGTRLTVT.

The CDR3 DNA sequence: TGCGCCAGCAGCCAAGATAAGGGGCTCAGTTACACCTTC. The encoded protein is CASSQDKGLSYTF. This chain connects TRBV4-1 to TRBJ1-2, with D possibly TRBD1 on 5 matching bases. This CDR3 region has 13 residues. From germline, CDR1 is MGHRA and CDR2 YSYEKL. Trimming removed 0 bases from V and 11 bases from J, with 13 bases in between.

The chain employs TRBV4-1 and TRBJ2-7, with 10 bases identical to TRBD1. The V and J ends lost 0 bases and 5 bases, in that order; junction bases with no gene match: 4. CDR1 and CDR2 (germline): MGHRA, YSYEKL. CDR3 length: 15 amino acids. The CDR3 loop is CASSQDRQGADEQYF. The CDR3 DNA sequence: TGCGCCAGCAGCCAAGACCGACAGGGGGCCGACGAGCAGTACTTC.

This clone was recorded a few times. The chain has TRBV7-9 and TRBJ1-2; 9 bases are a match to TRBD1. Germline values: CDR1 SEHNR, CDR2 FQNEAQ (reference sequence). The CDR3 totals 15 residues. J was trimmed by 3 bases and V by 10 bases; bases with no gene match: 12. The CDR3 DNA sequence: TGTGCCACTTTGGGACAGGGTGGCTTGGACTATGGCTACACCTTC. This gives the protein CATLGQGGLDYGYTF.

The rearrangement links TRBV5-1 to TRBJ2-7; no definite D call. The germline V and J ends were trimmed by 1 base and 2 bases, with 4 bases remaining between them. CDR3 length equals 12 residues. Germline CDR1 SGHRS, CDR2 YFSETQ. CDR3 in DNA: TGCGCCAGCAGCTTGCATCCCTACGAGCAGTACTTC. Residues: CASSLHPYEQYF.

The rearrangement joins TRBV11-2 to TRBJ2-7; D might be TRBD2 (7 bases). Germline CDR1 and CDR2: SGHAT and FQNNGV. The CDR3 consists of 16 residues. The germline V and J ends were trimmed by 2 bases and 4 bases, with 18 bases remaining between them. CDR3 in amino acids: CASSLRGRGAFYEQYF. CDR3 in DNA: TGTGCCAGCAGCTTAAGGGGCCGGGGGGCATTTTACGAGCAGTACTTC.

The gene calls are TRBV29-1 and TRBJ1-2, with D possibly TRBD1 on 5 matching bases. Trimming left V 6 bases short and J 4 bases short, with 21 bases between. The germline V gene encodes CDR1 SQVTM and CDR2 ANQGSEA. This CDR3 spans 15 amino acids. CDR3 sequence: CSVGGGEGVIYGYTF. The DNA for the CDR3 is TGCAGCGTGGGCGGGGGAGAGGGAGTGATCTATGGCTACACCTTC.

The chain joins TRBV6-5 to TRBJ1-1, with 11 bases fitting TRBD1. V was pared by 10 bases and J by 8 bases, with 6 bases of the junction left unmatched. Per germline, CDR1 MNHEY and CDR2 SVGAGI. This CDR3 is built from 12 residues. DNA for the CDR3: TGTGCCACCCGGGACAGGGGGAAAGAAGCTTTCTTT. Its protein product is CATRDRGKEAFF.

The chain combines TRBV6-1 with TRBJ1-1; D is perhaps TRBD1 (5 bases). In germline, CDR1 is MNHNS, CDR2 SASEGT. The CDR3 runs 15 residues. V shed 2 bases and J shed 4 bases, with 14 bases lying between them. The CDR3 sequence is CASSEWDLPPTEAFF. The CDR3 DNA is TGTGCCAGCAGTGAATGGGACTTACCCCCCACTGAAGCTTTCTTT.

This chain links TRBV9 with TRBJ1-1; no clear D gene. Germline CDR1 and CDR2: SGDLS and YYNGEE. The V gene lost 4 bases and the J gene lost 5 bases, with 24 bases spanning the gap. The CDR3 length is 17 residues. The CDR3 DNA follows: TGTGCCAGCAGCCCCGAAGTGCAGGCCCTAAGCGGGACTGAAGCTTTCTTT. This gives the protein CASSPEVQALSGTEAFF.

With regard to this clone: Other DNA sequences in this sample translate to the same CDR3. The V gene is TRBV18, the J gene TRBJ1-1; D possibly corresponds to TRBD1 (5 bases). V shed 1 base and J shed 5 bases, with 11 bases lying between them. CDR3 length: 14 residues. Germline V gene lookup returns CDR1 KGHSH and CDR2 LQKENI. The CDR3 protein is CASSPQGRGTEAFF. CDR3 in DNA: TGTGCCAGCTCACCACAGGGGAGGGGAACTGAAGCTTTCTTT.